This entry lists 21 T cell receptor beta chains sequenced from one sample in a study of T-cell memory formation after mild COVID-19. TCRdb recomputed calls from the 5' RACE reads with MiXCR, one row per CDR3 protein. Of roughly 350,000 distinct CDR3 sequences in the sample, 25% to 30% were seen once. The sequencing sample was made of PBMCs or a T cell subset sorted from them (not recorded which). The origin of the receptors is an adult woman who had mild COVID-19 (a few samples of this study predate the infection). Cell type and time point are not known.

The rearrangement links TRBV29-1 to TRBJ1-2; the D is unclear. Germline loops: CDR1 SQVTM, CDR2 ANQGSEA. Trimming left V 6 bases short and J 4 bases short, with 9 bases between. CDR3 length: 11 residues. CDR3: CSVGIGYGYTF. For the CDR3, the DNA is TGCAGCGTCGGCATCGGCTATGGCTACACCTTC.

This clonotype has more than one count but fewer than ten. The CDR3: CASSPFGPGTEAFF. In nucleotides, the CDR3 is TGCGCCAGCAGCCCTTTCGGACCAGGGACTGAAGCTTTCTTT. The rearrangement joins TRBV5-1 to TRBJ1-1, with a possible D match to TRBD1 (5 bases). Looked up from germline, CDR1 is SGHRS and CDR2 is YFSETQ. With 4 bases removed from V and 5 bases from J, the gap between germline ends came to 15 bases. The CDR3 length is 14 residues.

The rearrangement links TRBV7-8 to TRBJ1-5; D ambiguous. Germline V CDR1 and CDR2: SGHVS, FQNEAQ. V lost 1 base and J lost 0, with 7 bases in between. The CDR3 covers 15 residues. Here the CDR3 reads CASSLGRFSNQPQHF. In DNA form, the CDR3 reads TGTGCCAGCAGCTTAGGGCGATTTAGCAATCAGCCCCAGCATTTT. Combining the CDR3 with reference TRBV7-8 and TRBJ1-5 gives the whole variable domain GAGVSQSPRYKVAKRGQDVALRCDPISGHVSLFWYQQALGQGPEFLTYFQNEAQLDKSGLPSDRFFAERPEGSVSTLKIQRTQQEDSAVYLCASSLGRFSNQPQHFGDGTRLSIL.

This chain connects TRBV6-2 or TRBV6-3 to TRBJ2-1, with TRBD2 matching over 15 bases. V gave up 4 bases and J gave up 8 bases; unmatched junction bases: 9. CDR3 length: 17 amino acids. In germline, CDR1 is MNHEY, CDR2 SVGEGT. The CDR3 reads CASSFRRTSGRGDEQFF. Here the CDR3 DNA reads TGTGCCAGCAGTTTCCGCCGGACTAGCGGGAGGGGTGATGAGCAGTTCTTC.

There are a few counts of this clonotype. This chain connects TRBV7-2 to TRBJ1-2; no clear D. Germline V gene data show CDR1 as SGHTA and CDR2 as FQGNSA. CDR3 length equals 12 residues. V was cut by 1 base and J by 9 bases, with 9 bases left in between. The DNA of the CDR3 is TGTGCCAGCAGCTTAGGGGTGTGGAGCTACACCTTC. It yields the protein CASSLGVWSYTF.

This clonotype was observed a few times. The chain carries TRBV6-5 and TRBJ2-3; a weak D match, TRBD2 (6 bases). Deletions cut 6 bases from V and 9 bases from J, with 22 bases between. Germline assignment: CDR1 MNHEY and CDR2 SVGAGI. The CDR3 has 15 amino acids. The CDR3 loop is CASRPREHRGDTQYF. Written as DNA, the CDR3 is TGTGCCAGCAGGCCCCGGGAGCACCGCGGGGACACGCAGTATTTT.

This clonotype was observed a few times. V is TRBV20-1 and J is TRBJ2-7; D is possibly TRBD1 (5 bases). CDR1 is DFQATT and CDR2 is SNEGSKA in the germline V gene (reference sequence). This CDR3 has 12 amino acids. Trimming took off 3 bases at V and 2 bases at J, with 8 bases between the two ends. In nucleotides, the CDR3 is TGCAGTGCTAGTCAGGGTACCTACGAGCAGTACTTC. Translation: CSASQGTYEQYF.

The rearrangement joins TRBV24-1 to TRBJ2-7; D ambiguous. The CDR3 extends over 12 amino acids. Germline V CDR1 and CDR2: KGHDR, SFDVKD. Trimming removed 4 bases from V and 3 bases from J, with 6 bases in between. CDR3 nucleotides: TGTGCCACCAGTGACGGTCTCTACGAGCAGTACTTC. This codes for CATSDGLYEQYF.

This clonotype was found a few times. The genes are TRBV20-1 and TRBJ1-5; weak D call: TRBD1 (5 bases). In germline, CDR1 is DFQATT, CDR2 SNEGSKA (reference sequence). The CDR3 runs 17 residues. V lost 0 bases and J 3 bases, leaving 18 bases between the germline ends. In DNA form, the CDR3 reads TGCAGTGCTAGAGATTTCCTGGGGCAGGTGTTCAATCAGCCCCAGCATTTT. Residues: CSARDFLGQVFNQPQHF.

This clonotype has only a few counts. V and J are TRBV20-1 and TRBJ2-1, with 16 bases identical to TRBD2. Germline loops: CDR1 DFQATT, CDR2 SNEGSKA (reference sequence). The J segment lost 9 bases and the V segment lost 1 base, leaving 6 bases of the junction unmatched. The CDR3 has 16 residues. The CDR3 is CSARAPGLAGGGEQFF. CDR3 DNA sequence: TGCAGTGCTAGAGCTCCGGGACTAGCGGGAGGGGGTGAGCAGTTCTTC.

The V and J genes are TRBV29-1 and TRBJ1-3, with 7 bases matching TRBD1. The length of the CDR3 is 16 residues. The ends lost 3 bases at V and 4 bases at J; junction bases unmatched: 12. Germline loops: CDR1 SQVTM, CDR2 ANQGSEA. The CDR3 region is CSVDAFDGTVGNTIYF. In nucleotides, the CDR3 is TGCAGCGTTGACGCCTTCGACGGGACAGTAGGAAACACCATATATTTT.

This chain joins TRBV6-5 and TRBJ2-1; 9 bases map to TRBD2. Germline V CDR1 and CDR2: MNHEY, SVGAGI. J gave up 7 bases and V 5 bases, and 6 bases lay outside the gene matches. The CDR3 length is 14 residues. The CDR3 protein is CASSGSGRKNEQFF. The CDR3 nucleotides read TGTGCCAGCAGTGGAAGCGGGAGGAAAAATGAGCAGTTCTTC.

The V and J genes are TRBV6-5 and TRBJ2-5, with TRBD2 as a possible D gene (5 bases). The CDR3 totals 15 residues. Germline CDR1 reads MNHEY; CDR2 reads SVGAGI. Trimming left V 6 bases short and J 1 base short, with 15 bases between. The CDR3 region has the DNA TGTGCCAGCAGGCGGACTGCGGAAGTCCAAGAGACCCAGTACTTC. Amino acids: CASRRTAEVQETQYF.

This rearrangement joins TRBV24-1 to TRBJ2-7, with 11 positions matching TRBD1. CDR1 is KGHDR and CDR2 is SFDVKD in the germline V gene. This CDR3 is built from 15 residues. The V and J ends lost 3 bases and 4 bases, in that order; junction bases with no gene match: 4. The CDR3 loop reads CATSDRDRGLYEQYF. CDR3 DNA sequence: TGTGCCACCAGTGATCGGGACAGGGGGTTATACGAGCAGTACTTC.

This clonotype was detected a few times. The rearrangement uses TRBV15 and TRBJ2-5; a possible D gene is TRBD2 (5 bases). Trimming stripped 6 bases from V and 0 bases from J, with 5 bases between. Germline V gene sequence: CDR1 LNHNV, CDR2 YYDKDF (reference sequence). The CDR3 is 12 amino acids. CDR3 region: CATRDYQETQYF. In nucleotides, the CDR3 is TGTGCCACCAGGGACTACCAAGAGACCCAGTACTTC.

The chain links TRBV6-5 to TRBJ2-5, with TRBD2 identical over 11 bases. The germline V gene encodes CDR1 MNHEY and CDR2 SVGAGI. The CDR3 contains 18 residues. With 0 bases clipped from V and 4 bases from J, the junction kept 10 bases outside the gene matches. CDR3 sequence reads: CASSYSATSGAYVETQYF. CDR3 nucleotides: TGTGCCAGCAGTTACTCGGCGACTAGCGGGGCGTACGTAGAGACCCAGTACTTC.

This clonotype was seen more than once but under ten times. The rearrangement links TRBV19 to TRBJ2-3; D uncertain. V gave up 10 bases and J gave up 2 bases, with 13 bases separating them. The CDR3 is made up of 13 amino acids. Germline V CDR1 and CDR2: LNHDA, SQIVND (reference sequence). The CDR3 coding sequence is TGTGCCACACTCCTTGAGGACACAGATACGCAGTATTTT. This translates into CATLLEDTDTQYF.

This clonotype turned up a few times. This chain connects TRBV6-2 or TRBV6-3 to TRBJ2-1; D not resolved. Germline V lookup: CDR1 MNHEY, CDR2 SVGEGT. With 5 bases removed from V and 2 bases from J, the gap between germline ends came to 4 bases. CDR3 size: 12 residues. The CDR3 is CASSNTYNEQFF. The CDR3 region has the DNA TGTGCCAGCAGTAACACCTACAATGAGCAGTTCTTC.

This clonotype was counted many times. CDR3 protein: CASSEDSGGVAEAFF. The CDR3 bases are TGTGCCAGCAGTGAAGATTCAGGGGGCGTAGCTGAAGCTTTCTTT. V and J are TRBV6-1 and TRBJ1-1, with 8 bases matching TRBD1. This CDR3 has 15 residues. V shed 1 base, J shed 6 bases, and the junction held 7 bases outside the gene matches. Germline CDR1 MNHNS, CDR2 SASEGT.

This clonotype was detected only a few times. The J gene is TRBJ1-4, the V gene TRBV7-9; D is possibly TRBD1 (5 bases). The CDR3 is made up of 15 amino acids. Germline V gene lookup returns CDR1 SEHNR and CDR2 FQNEAQ (reference sequence). Deletions cut 6 bases from V and 3 bases from J, with 14 bases between. Here the CDR3 DNA reads TGTGCCAGCAGTATCTCCGGGGGGGCTAATGAAAAACTGTTTTTT. Its protein product is CASSISGGANEKLFF.

The V and J genes are TRBV6-5 and TRBJ2-1; 10 bases align to TRBD2. The junction had 4 bases not matched to a gene; V was cut back by 4 bases and J by 4 bases. Germline CDR1 and CDR2: MNHEY and SVGAGI. CDR3 length: 15 residues. CDR3 sequence reads: CASSSGLARYNEQFF. The CDR3 DNA is TGTGCCAGCAGTTCGGGACTAGCGAGGTACAATGAGCAGTTCTTC.